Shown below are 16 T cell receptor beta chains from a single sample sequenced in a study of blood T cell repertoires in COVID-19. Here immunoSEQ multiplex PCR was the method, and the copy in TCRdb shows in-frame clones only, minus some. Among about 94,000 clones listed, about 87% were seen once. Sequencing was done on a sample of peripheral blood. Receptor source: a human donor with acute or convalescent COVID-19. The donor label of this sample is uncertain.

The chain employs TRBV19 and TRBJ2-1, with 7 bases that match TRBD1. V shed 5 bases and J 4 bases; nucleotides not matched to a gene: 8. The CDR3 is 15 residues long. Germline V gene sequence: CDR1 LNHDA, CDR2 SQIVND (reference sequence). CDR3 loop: CASSFTGQPYNEQFF. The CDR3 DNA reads TGTGCCAGTAGTTTCACGGGACAGCCATACAATGAGCAGTTCTTC. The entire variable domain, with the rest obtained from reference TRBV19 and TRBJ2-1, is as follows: DGGITQSPKYLFRKEGQNVTLSCEQNLNHDAMYWYRQDPGQGLRLIYYSQIVNDFQKGDIAEGYSVSREKKESFPLTVTSAQKNPTAFYLCASSFTGQPYNEQFFGPGTRLTVL.

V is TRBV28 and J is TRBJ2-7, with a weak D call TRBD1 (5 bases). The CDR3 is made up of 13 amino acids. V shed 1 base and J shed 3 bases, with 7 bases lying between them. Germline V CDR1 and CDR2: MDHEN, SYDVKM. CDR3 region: CASSLSQVYEQYF. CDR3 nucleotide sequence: TGTGCCAGCAGTTTATCACAGGTCTACGAGCAGTACTTC.

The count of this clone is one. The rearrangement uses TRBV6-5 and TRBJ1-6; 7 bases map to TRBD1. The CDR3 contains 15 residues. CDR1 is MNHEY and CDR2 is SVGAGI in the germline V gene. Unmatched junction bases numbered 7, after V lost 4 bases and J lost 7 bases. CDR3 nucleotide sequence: TGTGCCAGCAGTTTCCGACAGGGTCGAAATTCACCCCTCCACTTT. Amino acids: CASSFRQGRNSPLHF.

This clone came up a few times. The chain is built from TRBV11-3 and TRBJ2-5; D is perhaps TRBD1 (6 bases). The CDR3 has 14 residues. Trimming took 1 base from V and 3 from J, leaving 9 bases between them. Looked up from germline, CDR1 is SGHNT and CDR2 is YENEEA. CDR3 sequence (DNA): TGTGCCAGCAGCTTAGTCAGGGGCAAAGAGACCCAGTACTTC. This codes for CASSLVRGKETQYF. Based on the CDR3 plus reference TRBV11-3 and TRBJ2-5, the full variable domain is EAGVVQSPRYKIIEKKQPVAFWCNPISGHNTLYWYLQNLGQGPELLIRYENEEAVDDSQLPKDRFSAERLKGVDSTLKIQPAELGDSAVYLCASSLVRGKETQYFGPGTRLLVL.

The chain's CDR3 is CASSPGTGASGEKLFF. The CDR3, as DNA: TGCGCCAGCAGCCCGGGGACAGGGGCAAGCGGTGAAAAACTGTTTTTT. J is TRBJ1-4 and V is TRBV5-1; 10 nucleotides agree with TRBD1. Germline V gene lookup returns CDR1 SGHRS and CDR2 YFSETQ. This CDR3 has 16 residues. J gave up 7 bases and V 4 bases, and 10 bases lay outside the gene matches.

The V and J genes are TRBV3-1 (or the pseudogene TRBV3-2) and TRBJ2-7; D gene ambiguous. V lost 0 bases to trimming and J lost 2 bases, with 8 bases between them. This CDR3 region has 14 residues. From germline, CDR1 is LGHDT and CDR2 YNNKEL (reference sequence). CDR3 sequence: CASSQELFPYEQYF. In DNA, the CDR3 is TGTGCCAGCAGCCAAGAGTTATTTCCCTACGAGCAGTACTTC.

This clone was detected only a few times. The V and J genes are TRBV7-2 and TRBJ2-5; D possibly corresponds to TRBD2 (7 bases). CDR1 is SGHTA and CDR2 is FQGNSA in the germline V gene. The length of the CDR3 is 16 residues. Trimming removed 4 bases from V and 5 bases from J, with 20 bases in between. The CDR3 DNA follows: TGTGCCAGCAGCTATCAGGGAGGGGGGAACCGGGAGACCCAGTACTTC. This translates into CASSYQGGGNRETQYF. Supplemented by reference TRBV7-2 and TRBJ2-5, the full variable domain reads GAGVSQSPSNKVTEKGKDVELRCDPISGHTALYWYRQSLGQGLEFLIYFQGNSAPDKSGLPSDRFSAERTGGSVSTLTIQRTQQEDSAVYLCASSYQGGGNRETQYFGPGTRLLVL.

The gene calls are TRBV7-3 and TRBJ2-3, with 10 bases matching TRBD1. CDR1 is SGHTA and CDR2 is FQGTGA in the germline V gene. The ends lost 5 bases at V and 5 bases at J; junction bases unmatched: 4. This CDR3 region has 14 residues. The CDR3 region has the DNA TGTGCCAGCAGCGTTGGGACAGGGGAAGATACGCAGTATTTT. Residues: CASSVGTGEDTQYF.

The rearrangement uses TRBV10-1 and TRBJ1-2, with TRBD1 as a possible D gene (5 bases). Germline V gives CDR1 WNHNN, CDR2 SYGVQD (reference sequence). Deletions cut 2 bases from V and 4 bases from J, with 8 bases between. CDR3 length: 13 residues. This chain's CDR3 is CASSEDRLYGYTF. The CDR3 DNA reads TGCGCCAGCAGTGAGGACAGACTCTATGGCTACACCTTC.

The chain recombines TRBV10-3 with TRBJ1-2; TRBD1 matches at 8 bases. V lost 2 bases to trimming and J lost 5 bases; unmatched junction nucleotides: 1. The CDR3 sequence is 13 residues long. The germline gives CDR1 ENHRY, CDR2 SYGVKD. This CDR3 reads CAISENRGYGYTF. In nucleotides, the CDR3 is TGTGCCATCAGTGAGAACAGGGGGTATGGCTACACCTTC.

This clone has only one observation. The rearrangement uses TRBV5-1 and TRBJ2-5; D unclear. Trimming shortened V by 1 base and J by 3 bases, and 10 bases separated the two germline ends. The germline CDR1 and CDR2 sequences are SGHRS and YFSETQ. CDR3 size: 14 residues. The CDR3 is CASSLRLVKETQYF. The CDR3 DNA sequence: TGCGCCAGCAGCTTGAGGCTAGTTAAAGAGACCCAGTACTTC.

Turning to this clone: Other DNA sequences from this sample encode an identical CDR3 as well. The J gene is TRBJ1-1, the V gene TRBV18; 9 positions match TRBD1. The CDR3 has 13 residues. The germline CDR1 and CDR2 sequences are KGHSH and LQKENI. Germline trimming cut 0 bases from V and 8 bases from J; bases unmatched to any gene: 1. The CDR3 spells CASSPPGTGEAFF. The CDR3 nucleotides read TGTGCCAGCTCACCACCAGGGACAGGGGAAGCTTTCTTT.

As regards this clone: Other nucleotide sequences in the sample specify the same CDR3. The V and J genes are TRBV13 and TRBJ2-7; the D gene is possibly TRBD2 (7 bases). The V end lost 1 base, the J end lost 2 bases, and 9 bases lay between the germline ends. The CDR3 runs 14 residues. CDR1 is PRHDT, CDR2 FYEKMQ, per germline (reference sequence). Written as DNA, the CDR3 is TGTGCCAGCAGCTTAGCGGGGGGCCCCTACGAGCAGTACTTC. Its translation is CASSLAGGPYEQYF.

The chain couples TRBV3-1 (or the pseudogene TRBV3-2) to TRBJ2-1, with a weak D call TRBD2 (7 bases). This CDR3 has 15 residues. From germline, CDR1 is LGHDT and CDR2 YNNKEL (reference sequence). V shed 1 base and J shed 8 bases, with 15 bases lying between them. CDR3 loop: CASSQAGGSLDEQFF. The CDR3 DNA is TGTGCCAGCAGCCAAGCGGGGGGCTCCCTGGATGAGCAGTTCTTC.

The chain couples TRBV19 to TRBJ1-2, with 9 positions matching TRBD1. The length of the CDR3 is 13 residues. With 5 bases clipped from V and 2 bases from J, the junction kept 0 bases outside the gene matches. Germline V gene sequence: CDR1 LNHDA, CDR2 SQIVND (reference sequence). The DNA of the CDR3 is TGTGCCAGTAGTGGACAGGGGAACTATGGCTACACCTTC. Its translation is CASSGQGNYGYTF.

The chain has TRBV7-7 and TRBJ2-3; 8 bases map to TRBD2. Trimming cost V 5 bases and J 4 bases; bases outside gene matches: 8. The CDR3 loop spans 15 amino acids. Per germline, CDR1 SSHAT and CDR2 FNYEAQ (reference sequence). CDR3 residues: CASSPGGVGADTQYF. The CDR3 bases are TGTGCCAGCAGCCCCGGGGGGGTTGGCGCAGATACGCAGTATTTT.